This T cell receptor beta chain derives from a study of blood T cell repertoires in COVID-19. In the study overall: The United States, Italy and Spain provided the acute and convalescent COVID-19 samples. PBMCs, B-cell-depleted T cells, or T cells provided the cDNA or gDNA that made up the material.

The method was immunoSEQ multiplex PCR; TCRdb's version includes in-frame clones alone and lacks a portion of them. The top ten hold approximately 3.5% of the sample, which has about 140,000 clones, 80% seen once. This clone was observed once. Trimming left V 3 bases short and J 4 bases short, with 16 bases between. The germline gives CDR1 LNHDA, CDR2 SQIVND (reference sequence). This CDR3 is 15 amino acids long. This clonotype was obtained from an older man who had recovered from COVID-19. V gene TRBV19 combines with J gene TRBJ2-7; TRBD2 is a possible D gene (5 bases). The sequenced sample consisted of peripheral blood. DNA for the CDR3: TGTGCCAGTAGTATTTCTCGGGAAGATCGTTACGAGCAGTACTTC. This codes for CASSISREDRYEQYF.